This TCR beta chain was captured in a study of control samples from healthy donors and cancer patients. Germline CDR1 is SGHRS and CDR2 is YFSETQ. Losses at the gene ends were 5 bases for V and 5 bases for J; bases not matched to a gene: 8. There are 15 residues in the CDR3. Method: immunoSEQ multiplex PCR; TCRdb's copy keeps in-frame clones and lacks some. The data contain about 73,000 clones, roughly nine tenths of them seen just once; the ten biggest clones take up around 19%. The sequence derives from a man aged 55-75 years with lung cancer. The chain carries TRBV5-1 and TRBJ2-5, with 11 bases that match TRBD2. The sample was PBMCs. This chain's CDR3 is CASRQLAGADETQYF. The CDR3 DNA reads TGCGCCAGCAGACAACTAGCGGGGGCAGATGAGACCCAGTACTTC.